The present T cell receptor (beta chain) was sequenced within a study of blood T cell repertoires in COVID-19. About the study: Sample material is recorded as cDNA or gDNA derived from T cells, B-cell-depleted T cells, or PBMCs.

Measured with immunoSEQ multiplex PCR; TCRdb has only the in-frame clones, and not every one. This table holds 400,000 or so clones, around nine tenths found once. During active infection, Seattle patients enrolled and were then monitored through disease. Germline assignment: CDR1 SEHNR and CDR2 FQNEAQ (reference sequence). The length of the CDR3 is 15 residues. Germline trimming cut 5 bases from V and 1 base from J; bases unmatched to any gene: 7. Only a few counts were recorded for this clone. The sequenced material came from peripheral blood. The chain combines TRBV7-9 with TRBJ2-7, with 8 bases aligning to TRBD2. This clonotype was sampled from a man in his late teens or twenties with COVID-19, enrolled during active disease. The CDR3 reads CASSPGLARSYEQYF. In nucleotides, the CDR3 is TGTGCCAGCAGCCCTGGACTAGCTAGGTCCTACGAGCAGTACTTC.